This T cell receptor (beta chain) is from a study of T cell responses to AZD1222 COVID-19 vaccine. Measured with immunoSEQ multiplex PCR; TCRdb has only the in-frame clones, and not every one. This table holds 110,000 or so clones, about 90% found once. The CDR3 spans 15 residues. V was cut by 4 bases and J by 0 bases, with 10 bases left in between. Germline CDR1 is SGHNT and CDR2 is YYREEE (reference sequence). Source: peripheral blood, taken on day 0 of AZD1222 vaccination. The chain employs TRBV5-4 and TRBJ1-4; TRBD1 is a possible D gene (6 bases). The clonotype originates from an adult in good health. The CDR3 is CASSVTGSTNEKLFF. CDR3 DNA: TGTGCCAGCAGCGTAACAGGGTCAACTAATGAAAAACTGTTTTTT.